A single sample gave rise to the 11 T cell receptor beta chains below, sequenced in a study of blood T cell repertoires in COVID-19. Here immunoSEQ multiplex PCR was the method, and the copy in TCRdb shows in-frame clones only, minus some. The top ten hold over 9.5% of the sample, which has about 130,000 clones, roughly 86% seen once. Material for sequencing was peripheral blood. All receptors derive from a woman in her 70s with COVID-19, enrolled during active disease.

The genes are TRBV28 and TRBJ2-1, with 11 bases matching TRBD1. J was trimmed by 3 bases and V by 11 bases; bases with no gene match: 9. CDR1 MDHEN and CDR2 SYDVKM come from the germline V gene. The CDR3 runs 15 residues. The chain's CDR3 is CALKGGTGGYNEQFF. CDR3 DNA sequence: TGTGCCCTCAAGGGGGGGACAGGGGGCTACAATGAGCAGTTCTTC.

V is TRBV27 and J is TRBJ2-5, with 7 bases that match TRBD2. Germline CDR1 MNHEY, CDR2 SMNVEV (reference sequence). The V and J ends lost 7 bases and 5 bases, in that order; junction bases with no gene match: 7. The CDR3 consists of 13 residues. The CDR3 DNA reads as TGTGCCAGCACCAGGGAGCGGGGTGAGACCCAGTACTTC. Protein sequence: CASTRERGETQYF.

V usage is TRBV19 and J usage is TRBJ2-2; 11 bases line up with TRBD2. Losses at the gene ends were 0 bases for V and 0 bases for J; bases not matched to a gene: 6. Germline CDR1 and CDR2: LNHDA and SQIVND (reference sequence). CDR3 size: 19 residues. CDR3 amino acids: CASSIDLLAGGPNTGELFF. The CDR3 DNA reads TGTGCCAGTAGTATAGATCTTCTAGCGGGGGGCCCGAACACCGGGGAGCTGTTTTTT.

The chain recombines TRBV27 with TRBJ2-7; possibly TRBD1 for D (7 bases). The CDR3 runs to 16 residues. The germline V gene encodes CDR1 MNHEY and CDR2 SMNVEV (reference sequence). V lost 4 bases and J 1 base, leaving 17 bases between the germline ends. The CDR3 loop is CASSSEGQRVSYEQYF. The CDR3 DNA reads TGTGCCAGCAGTTCGGAGGGACAGAGAGTTTCCTACGAGCAGTACTTC.

A few counts support this clone. The chain combines TRBV19 with TRBJ1-3; D not resolved. The V end lost 3 bases, the J end lost 0 bases, and 15 bases lay between the germline ends. This CDR3 spans 17 amino acids. Germline V gene data show CDR1 as LNHDA and CDR2 as SQIVND (reference sequence). The CDR3 bases are TGTGCCAGTAGTATGGTTTGGCGGAGCTCCTCTGGAAACACCATATATTTT. Translating it yields CASSMVWRSSSGNTIYF.

This clone showed up just a few times. The J gene is TRBJ2-2, the V gene TRBV6-6; unclear D gene. Looked up from germline, CDR1 is MNHNY and CDR2 is SVGAGI (reference sequence). This CDR3 is 13 amino acids long. V dropped 6 bases and J dropped 10 bases, with 15 bases sitting between them. The CDR3 here is CASSYTPQAELFF. The CDR3 DNA sequence: TGTGCCAGCAGCTACACCCCCCAGGCGGAGCTGTTTTTT.

The J gene is TRBJ2-3, the V gene TRBV7-9, with TRBD2 matching 13 bases. V was clipped by 2 bases and J by 0 bases; unmatched bases: 5. This CDR3 spans 18 amino acids. Germline V CDR1 and CDR2: SEHNR, FQNEAQ (reference sequence). The CDR3 spells CASSLTSGGASSTDTQYF. The CDR3 region has the DNA TGTGCCAGCAGCTTAACTAGCGGGGGGGCCTCTAGCACAGATACGCAGTATTTT.

V is TRBV7-2 and J is TRBJ1-2; possible D gene TRBD1, 6 bases. The CDR3 covers 14 residues. In germline, CDR1 is SGHTA, CDR2 FQGNSA. The V end lost 6 bases, the J end lost 8 bases, and 19 bases lay between the germline ends. CDR3 sequence: CASSNRVIGAGYTF. The CDR3 nucleotides are TGTGCCAGCAGTAACAGGGTAATCGGAGCGGGCTACACCTTC.

The rearrangement joins TRBV28 to TRBJ1-6; 8 bases map to TRBD1. CDR1 and CDR2 from the germline V gene are MDHEN and SYDVKM. V trimming: 3 bases; J trimming: 14 bases; junction bases outside the gene matches: 9. This CDR3 is 14 amino acids long. The CDR3 loop is CASSLGQEGVTLHF. The CDR3 DNA is TGTGCCAGCAGTTTGGGACAGGAGGGTGTGACCCTCCACTTT.

With regard to this clone: Within the sample, other DNA sequences also encode this same CDR3. The CDR3 DNA is TGTGCCAGCAGTTACTCTAGCGGGGGAGCCTACGAGCAGTACTTC. Residues: CASSYSSGGAYEQYF. J is TRBJ2-7 and V is TRBV6-5; 9 positions match TRBD2. The CDR3 covers 15 residues. Germline loops: CDR1 MNHEY, CDR2 SVGAGI. Losses at the gene ends were 0 bases for V and 2 bases for J; bases not matched to a gene: 2.

This chain connects TRBV5-1 to TRBJ1-5; 8 positions match TRBD1. Germline trimming cut 3 bases from V and 5 bases from J; bases unmatched to any gene: 4. In germline, CDR1 is SGHRS, CDR2 YFSETQ. The CDR3 is 14 residues long. The CDR3 reads CASSYTGGDQPQHF. The CDR3 DNA is TGCGCCAGCAGCTATACAGGGGGGGATCAGCCCCAGCATTTT.